This TCR beta chain is from a study of T cells in Graves' hyperthyroidism and ophthalmopathy. General study findings and limits: Most thyroid clonotypes expanded above 0.001 appeared in blood too.

This clonotype was seen at least ten times. Its antigen is unidentified. Amplification of TCR beta CDR3 regions used RNA as the template. In the first-round RT-PCR of the TCR CDR3, the HTBI primer set was used. TCRdb redid the calling of the multiplex PCR reads with MiXCR, one entry per CDR3 protein. This table holds hundreds of thousands of distinct CDR3 sequences, roughly 46% found once. The CDR3 is made up of 12 amino acids. The V and J ends lost 6 bases and 8 bases respectively, with 11 bases between them. Germline V gene lookup returns CDR1 DFQATT and CDR2 SNEGSKA (reference sequence). This chain uses TRBV20-1 with TRBJ1-6, with a weak D call TRBD1 (5 bases). The sequenced sample consisted of peripheral blood or thyroid tissue (not recorded which). The receptor's source is a woman between 18 and 29 years old with Graves' hyperthyroidism. The CDR3 coding sequence is TGCAGTGCCGGGGACCGGTATTCACCCCTCCACTTT. Its protein is CSAGDRYSPLHF.